This TCR beta chain was identified in a study of shared clonotypes between healthy human individuals. Of note for this clone: Additional DNA sequences in this sample encode the identical CDR3.

Study processing details: In the immunoSEQ data, sequences were junction-only and lacked quality scores, so filtering differed. Produced via immunoSEQ multiplex PCR; TCRdb's table is partial and in-frame only. Clone size and the V and J calls come from that table; the DNA yielded D and trimming. The sample carries around 600,000 clones, about 98% recorded once. Only CD45RO-negative cells positively selected for CCR7 counted as naive CD8 cells, so terminally differentiated effector memory CD45RA+ cells were excluded. Every donor was a Caucasian adult from Nashville, Tennessee. The source is a man younger than 40 in good health. Sequenced sample: naive CD8+ T cells sorted from blood.

The CDR3 sequence: CASSSGSYEQYF. For the CDR3, the DNA is TGTGCCAGCTCTAGCGGATCCTACGAGCAGTACTTC. This chain links TRBV6-5 with TRBJ2-7, with 7 bases identical to TRBD2. The germline V gene encodes CDR1 MNHEY and CDR2 SVGAGI. V gave up 8 bases and J gave up 1 base; unmatched junction bases: 2. This CDR3 is 12 amino acids long.